This TCR beta chain was sequenced for a study of blood T cell repertoires in COVID-19. Study background: Samples taken during acute and convalescent COVID-19 were collected in the United States, Italy and Spain. Sources were T cells, B-cell-depleted T cells, or PBMCs; the material itself was cDNA or gDNA.

As processed by the authors: Amplified reference gene primers provided the basis for estimating nucleated cell counts. Sequenced by immunoSEQ multiplex PCR; TCRdb stores in-frame clones only, minus some. For V, J and clone size, that table is used; D and trimming come from the DNA. This repertoire shows about 130,000 clones, about 83% found once; its top ten account for about a tenth. This CDR3 is 15 amino acids long. J lost 4 bases, V lost 1 base, and 4 bases had no gene match. CDR1 and CDR2 (germline): LGHDT, YNNKEL (reference sequence). Sequencing used peripheral blood. This clonotype was sampled from a man aged 35 to 55 with active or convalescent COVID-19. The V call is TRBV3-1 (or the pseudogene TRBV3-2), the J call TRBJ2-5, with 9 bases lining up with TRBD1. For the CDR3, the DNA is TGTGCCAGCAGCCAAGGGACAGGGGTTGGAGAGACCCAGTACTTC. Its translation is CASSQGTGVGETQYF.